This is a list of T cell receptor beta chains from one sample in a study of long-term antiretroviral therapy in people with HIV. This table comes from immunoSEQ multiplex PCR, and its TCRdb copy is limited to in-frame clones, with some not included. The sample comprises 30,000 to 40,000 clones, around 75% of which are singletons, and roughly 4.9% rests with the top ten. This material consisted of unsorted PBMCs, taken 1.5 years after starting antiretroviral therapy. Receptors were obtained from a man between 18 and 35 years old with HIV. CDR3s include the opening cysteine and the closing phenylalanine or tryptophan. D genes are given only for firm matches. The size field is filled for only some rows; it gives once, few, many or a size class.

.,.,TRBV6-1,TRBJ2-3,TGTGCCAGCGGGCCTTTCGGCACAGATACGCAGTATTTT,CASGPFGTDTQYF
.,TRBD1,TRBV27,TRBJ1-2,TGTGCCAGCAGTTTCCTCCGACAGGGGGGCTCCCATGGCTACACCTTC,CASSFLRQGGSHGYTF
.,.,TRBV6-5,TRBJ2-3,TGTGCCAACAACAAGGTGGACACAGATACGCAGTATTTT,CANNKVDTDTQYF
.,TRBD2,TRBV25-1,TRBJ2-3,TGTGCCAGCAGTTACGGGGGGGATACGCAGTATTTT,CASSYGGDTQYF
.,.,TRBV6-9,TRBJ2-1,TGTGCCAGCAGTGATAGTCAAGCGGCTAGCGAAGACAATGAGCAGTTCTTC,CASSDSQAASEDNEQFF
.,.,TRBV18,TRBJ2-2,TGTGCCAGCTCACGAGTGCCGGCAGGCGACACCGGGGAGCTGTTTTTT,CASSRVPAGDTGELFF
few,.,TRBV29-1,TRBJ2-7,TGCAGCGTCGCCAACAGTTACGAGCAGTACTTC,CSVANSYEQYF
.,TRBD2,TRBV28,TRBJ2-1,TGTGCCAGCAGCGAAGGTGGGACTAGCGGGAGGAATGAGCAGTTCTTC,CASSEGGTSGRNEQFF
.,.,TRBV11-2,TRBJ2-7,TGTGCCAGCAGCTTAGAGTTCCGCAGCTCCTACGAGCAGTACTTC,CASSLEFRSSYEQYF
.,TRBD1,TRBV7-2,TRBJ2-7,TGTGCCAGCAGCATGACAGGGGTCGAGCAGTACTTC,CASSMTGVEQYF
once,.,TRBV25-1,TRBJ2-1,TGTGCCAGCAGTGATCCGGGATTCAGGGAGCAGTTCTTC,CASSDPGFREQFF
.,.,TRBV5-1,TRBJ2-3,TGCGCCAGCGCAGGTGGAGGGTCAGATACGCAGTATTTT,CASAGGGSDTQYF
.,.,TRBV2,TRBJ2-7,TGTGCCAGCAGTGTCGGCGTGCCCCGCTACGAGCAGTACTTC,CASSVGVPRYEQYF
.,.,TRBV11-2,TRBJ1-5,TGTGCCAGCAGCTTAGCGGGGGGAAGCAATCAGCCCCAGCATTTT,CASSLAGGSNQPQHF
once,.,TRBV11-3,TRBJ2-1,TGTGCCAGCAGCGATCCCCGCGGGGCGAATGAGCAGTTCTTC,CASSDPRGANEQFF